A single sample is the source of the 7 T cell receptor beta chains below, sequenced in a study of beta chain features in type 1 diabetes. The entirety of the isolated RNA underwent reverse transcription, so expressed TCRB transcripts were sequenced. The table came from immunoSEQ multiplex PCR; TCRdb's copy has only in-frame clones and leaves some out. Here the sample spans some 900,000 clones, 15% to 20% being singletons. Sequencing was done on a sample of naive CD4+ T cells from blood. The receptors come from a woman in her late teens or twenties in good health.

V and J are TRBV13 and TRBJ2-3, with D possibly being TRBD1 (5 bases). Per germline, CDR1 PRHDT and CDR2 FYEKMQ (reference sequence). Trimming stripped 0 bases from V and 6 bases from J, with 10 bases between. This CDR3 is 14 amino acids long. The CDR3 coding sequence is TGTGCCAGCAGCTTAGGTAGCAGGGCGGATACGCAGTATTTT. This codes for CASSLGSRADTQYF.

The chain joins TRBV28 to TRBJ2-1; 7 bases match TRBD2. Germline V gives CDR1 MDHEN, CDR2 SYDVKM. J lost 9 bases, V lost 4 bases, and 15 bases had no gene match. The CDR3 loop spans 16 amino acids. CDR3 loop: CASSSTGLGLRSEQFF. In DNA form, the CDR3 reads TGTGCCAGCAGTTCGACCGGACTAGGGTTACGAAGTGAGCAGTTCTTC.

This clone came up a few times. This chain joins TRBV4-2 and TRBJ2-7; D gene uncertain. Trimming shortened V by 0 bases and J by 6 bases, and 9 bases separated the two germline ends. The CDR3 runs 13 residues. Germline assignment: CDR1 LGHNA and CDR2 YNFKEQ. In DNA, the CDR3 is TGTGCCAGCAGCCAAGATTCCGGAGCCGAGCAGTACTTC. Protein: CASSQDSGAEQYF.

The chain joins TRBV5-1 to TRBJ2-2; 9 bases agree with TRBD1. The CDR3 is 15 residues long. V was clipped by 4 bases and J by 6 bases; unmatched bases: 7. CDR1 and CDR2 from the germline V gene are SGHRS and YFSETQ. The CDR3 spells CASSPRTGEAGELFF. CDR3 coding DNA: TGCGCCAGCAGCCCTAGGACAGGGGAGGCCGGGGAGCTGTTTTTT.

The CDR3 bases are TGTGCCAGCACCTTTGACAGGGTCAATCAGCCCCAGCATTTT. Its translation is CASTFDRVNQPQHF. J is TRBJ1-5 and V is TRBV7-2, with TRBD1 identical over 7 bases. Per germline, CDR1 SGHTA and CDR2 FQGNSA. This CDR3 is 14 amino acids long. J was trimmed by 3 bases and V by 7 bases; bases with no gene match: 6.

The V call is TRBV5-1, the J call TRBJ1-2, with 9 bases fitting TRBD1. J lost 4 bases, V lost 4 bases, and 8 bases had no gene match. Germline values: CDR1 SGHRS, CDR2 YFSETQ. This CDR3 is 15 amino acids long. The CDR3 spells CASSMAPGQGYGYTF. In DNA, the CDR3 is TGCGCCAGCAGCATGGCACCGGGACAGGGCTATGGCTACACCTTC. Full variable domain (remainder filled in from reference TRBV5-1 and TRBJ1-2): KAGVTQTPRYLIKTRGQQVTLSCSPISGHRSVSWYQQTPGQGLQFLFEYFSETQRNKGNFPGRFSGRQFSNSRSEMNVSTLELGDSALYLCASSMAPGQGYGYTFGSGTRLTVV.

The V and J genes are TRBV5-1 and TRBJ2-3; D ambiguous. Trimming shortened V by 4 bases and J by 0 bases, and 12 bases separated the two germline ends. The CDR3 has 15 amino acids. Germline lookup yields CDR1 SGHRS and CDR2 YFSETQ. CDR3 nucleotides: TGCGCCAGCAGCGGTAGTTGGATAAGCACAGATACGCAGTATTTT. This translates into CASSGSWISTDTQYF.